One T cell receptor (beta chain) is described in this entry. This entry comes from a study of regulatory T cells in long-lasting Graves disease. The CDR3 is 15 amino acids. The V segment lost 1 base and the J segment 4 bases; nucleotides outside the gene matches: 4. CDR1 and CDR2 from the germline V gene are DFQATT and SNEGSKA (reference sequence). Time point denoted: persistent/refractory GD, antithyroid drugs over 5 years with positive TRAb. There was RNA extracted from PBMCs, and the TCR library was made from it. Building of the TCR beta libraries involved iRepertoire HTBI primers and Arm-PCR of CDR3 regions. TCRdb re-analysed the multiplex PCR reads in MiXCR, keeping a single row per CDR3 protein. The repertoire holds some 370,000 distinct CDR3 sequences, with about 20% as singletons.

The V and J genes are TRBV20-1 and TRBJ1-6, with 7 nucleotides matching TRBD1. The clonotype originates from a female donor with Graves disease. Specimen: peripheral blood mononuclear cells (PBMCs), collected when the disease was refractory, from a patient treated with antithyroid drugs. This CDR3 is CSARVGTAYNSPLHF. The CDR3 DNA follows: TGCAGTGCTAGAGTGGGGACAGCATATAATTCACCCCTCCACTTT.